The 2 T cell receptor beta chains presented below share a single source sample, sequenced in a study of cytomegalovirus exposure and HLA in healthy donors. The study ran its PCR with 60 Vbeta and 13 Jbeta primers. Sequencing was performed with immunoSEQ multiplex PCR; in TCRdb, only in-frame clones are kept and a portion is missing. The sample holds fewer than 140,000 clones; 60% to 80% are singletons and the top ten take 0.79%. The sample comprised PBMCs. Receptor source: a boy younger than 18 in good health and CMV-seronegative.

In this sample, this clone turned up a few times. This chain uses TRBV7-9 with TRBJ1-2; 7 nucleotides match TRBD1. Germline trimming cut 5 bases from V and 6 bases from J; bases unmatched to any gene: 9. In germline, CDR1 is SEHNR, CDR2 FQNEAQ (reference sequence). The CDR3 totals 14 residues. CDR3 sequence reads: CASSMGQGGNGYTF. In DNA form, the CDR3 reads TGTGCCAGCAGCATGGGACAAGGGGGCAATGGCTACACCTTC.

This clone has only a few counts. V gene TRBV19 combines with J gene TRBJ1-1; 7 positions agree with TRBD1. The V gene's germline CDR1 is LNHDA and CDR2 SQIVND (reference sequence). J gave up 4 bases and V 6 bases, and 2 bases lay outside the gene matches. The CDR3 length is 12 residues. The CDR3 DNA follows: TGTGCCAGTAGCCACAGGGGCACTGAAGCTTTCTTT. This gives the protein CASSHRGTEAFF.